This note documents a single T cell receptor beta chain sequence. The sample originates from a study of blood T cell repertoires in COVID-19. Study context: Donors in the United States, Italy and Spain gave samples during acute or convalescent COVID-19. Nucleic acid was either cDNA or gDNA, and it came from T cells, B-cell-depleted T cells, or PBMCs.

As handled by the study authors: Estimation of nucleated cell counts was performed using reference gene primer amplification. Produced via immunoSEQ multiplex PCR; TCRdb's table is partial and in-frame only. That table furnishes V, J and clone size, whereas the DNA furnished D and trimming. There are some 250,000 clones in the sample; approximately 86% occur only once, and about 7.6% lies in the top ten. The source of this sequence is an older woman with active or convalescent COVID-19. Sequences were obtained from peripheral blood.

CDR3 sequence: CASQDSTNYGYTF. CDR3 DNA sequence: TGTGCCTCCCAGGACTCTACTAACTATGGCTACACCTTC. The chain combines TRBV28 with TRBJ1-2; D remains unclear. This CDR3 is 13 amino acids long. V gave up 11 bases and J gave up 0 bases, with 13 bases separating them. Germline lookup yields CDR1 MDHEN and CDR2 SYDVKM.